This TCR beta chain comes out of a study of beta chain features in type 1 diabetes. Study summary: Analysis included over 100,000,000 sorted cells drawn from all samples.

Expressed TCRB transcripts were sequenced after all isolated RNA was converted to cDNA. The study sequenced naive, central memory and regulatory T cell samples to an average of roughly 3.8 million reads. Method: immunoSEQ multiplex PCR; TCRdb's copy keeps in-frame clones and lacks some. The data hold hundreds of thousands of clones, with 13% to 15% observed a single time. Germline assignment: CDR1 SGHVS and CDR2 FNYEAQ. CDR3 length: 16 residues. Unmatched junction bases numbered 16, after V lost 4 bases and J lost 7 bases. This clone occurred a few times. The sequenced material came from central memory CD4+ T cells from blood. The chain couples TRBV7-6 to TRBJ2-7, with 7 bases that match TRBD1. The receptor was isolated from a man aged 25 to 40 in good health. CDR3 nucleotides: TGTGCCAGCAGCTCGAATGTAGACAGGGTTTCTCGGGAGCAGTACTTC. It encodes CASSSNVDRVSREQYF.